The sequence of this T cell receptor beta chain was determined in a study of Graves' ophthalmopathy and Graves' hyperthyroidism. Germline V CDR1 and CDR2: SQVTM, ANQGSEA. Trimming cost V 3 bases and J 5 bases, with 8 bases left between them. The CDR3 is 12 residues long. Amplified material comprised TCR beta CDR3 regions derived from RNA transcripts. The workflow started with a first-round RT-PCR run with HTBI primers and then moved on to a second-round multiplex PCR. TCRdb analysed the multiplex PCR reads with MiXCR anew, one entry per CDR3 protein. In the table there are roughly 500,000 distinct CDR3 sequences, about 15% of which are singletons. This clonotype showed up many times.

The sequenced sample consisted of blood. The clonotype originates from a woman in her 30s with Graves' ophthalmopathy. The chain recombines TRBV29-1 with TRBJ1-5; D perhaps matches TRBD1 (6 bases). In nucleotides, the CDR3 is TGCAGCGTTGAGACAGGAGATCAGCCCCAGCATTTT. Its translation is CSVETGDQPQHF.